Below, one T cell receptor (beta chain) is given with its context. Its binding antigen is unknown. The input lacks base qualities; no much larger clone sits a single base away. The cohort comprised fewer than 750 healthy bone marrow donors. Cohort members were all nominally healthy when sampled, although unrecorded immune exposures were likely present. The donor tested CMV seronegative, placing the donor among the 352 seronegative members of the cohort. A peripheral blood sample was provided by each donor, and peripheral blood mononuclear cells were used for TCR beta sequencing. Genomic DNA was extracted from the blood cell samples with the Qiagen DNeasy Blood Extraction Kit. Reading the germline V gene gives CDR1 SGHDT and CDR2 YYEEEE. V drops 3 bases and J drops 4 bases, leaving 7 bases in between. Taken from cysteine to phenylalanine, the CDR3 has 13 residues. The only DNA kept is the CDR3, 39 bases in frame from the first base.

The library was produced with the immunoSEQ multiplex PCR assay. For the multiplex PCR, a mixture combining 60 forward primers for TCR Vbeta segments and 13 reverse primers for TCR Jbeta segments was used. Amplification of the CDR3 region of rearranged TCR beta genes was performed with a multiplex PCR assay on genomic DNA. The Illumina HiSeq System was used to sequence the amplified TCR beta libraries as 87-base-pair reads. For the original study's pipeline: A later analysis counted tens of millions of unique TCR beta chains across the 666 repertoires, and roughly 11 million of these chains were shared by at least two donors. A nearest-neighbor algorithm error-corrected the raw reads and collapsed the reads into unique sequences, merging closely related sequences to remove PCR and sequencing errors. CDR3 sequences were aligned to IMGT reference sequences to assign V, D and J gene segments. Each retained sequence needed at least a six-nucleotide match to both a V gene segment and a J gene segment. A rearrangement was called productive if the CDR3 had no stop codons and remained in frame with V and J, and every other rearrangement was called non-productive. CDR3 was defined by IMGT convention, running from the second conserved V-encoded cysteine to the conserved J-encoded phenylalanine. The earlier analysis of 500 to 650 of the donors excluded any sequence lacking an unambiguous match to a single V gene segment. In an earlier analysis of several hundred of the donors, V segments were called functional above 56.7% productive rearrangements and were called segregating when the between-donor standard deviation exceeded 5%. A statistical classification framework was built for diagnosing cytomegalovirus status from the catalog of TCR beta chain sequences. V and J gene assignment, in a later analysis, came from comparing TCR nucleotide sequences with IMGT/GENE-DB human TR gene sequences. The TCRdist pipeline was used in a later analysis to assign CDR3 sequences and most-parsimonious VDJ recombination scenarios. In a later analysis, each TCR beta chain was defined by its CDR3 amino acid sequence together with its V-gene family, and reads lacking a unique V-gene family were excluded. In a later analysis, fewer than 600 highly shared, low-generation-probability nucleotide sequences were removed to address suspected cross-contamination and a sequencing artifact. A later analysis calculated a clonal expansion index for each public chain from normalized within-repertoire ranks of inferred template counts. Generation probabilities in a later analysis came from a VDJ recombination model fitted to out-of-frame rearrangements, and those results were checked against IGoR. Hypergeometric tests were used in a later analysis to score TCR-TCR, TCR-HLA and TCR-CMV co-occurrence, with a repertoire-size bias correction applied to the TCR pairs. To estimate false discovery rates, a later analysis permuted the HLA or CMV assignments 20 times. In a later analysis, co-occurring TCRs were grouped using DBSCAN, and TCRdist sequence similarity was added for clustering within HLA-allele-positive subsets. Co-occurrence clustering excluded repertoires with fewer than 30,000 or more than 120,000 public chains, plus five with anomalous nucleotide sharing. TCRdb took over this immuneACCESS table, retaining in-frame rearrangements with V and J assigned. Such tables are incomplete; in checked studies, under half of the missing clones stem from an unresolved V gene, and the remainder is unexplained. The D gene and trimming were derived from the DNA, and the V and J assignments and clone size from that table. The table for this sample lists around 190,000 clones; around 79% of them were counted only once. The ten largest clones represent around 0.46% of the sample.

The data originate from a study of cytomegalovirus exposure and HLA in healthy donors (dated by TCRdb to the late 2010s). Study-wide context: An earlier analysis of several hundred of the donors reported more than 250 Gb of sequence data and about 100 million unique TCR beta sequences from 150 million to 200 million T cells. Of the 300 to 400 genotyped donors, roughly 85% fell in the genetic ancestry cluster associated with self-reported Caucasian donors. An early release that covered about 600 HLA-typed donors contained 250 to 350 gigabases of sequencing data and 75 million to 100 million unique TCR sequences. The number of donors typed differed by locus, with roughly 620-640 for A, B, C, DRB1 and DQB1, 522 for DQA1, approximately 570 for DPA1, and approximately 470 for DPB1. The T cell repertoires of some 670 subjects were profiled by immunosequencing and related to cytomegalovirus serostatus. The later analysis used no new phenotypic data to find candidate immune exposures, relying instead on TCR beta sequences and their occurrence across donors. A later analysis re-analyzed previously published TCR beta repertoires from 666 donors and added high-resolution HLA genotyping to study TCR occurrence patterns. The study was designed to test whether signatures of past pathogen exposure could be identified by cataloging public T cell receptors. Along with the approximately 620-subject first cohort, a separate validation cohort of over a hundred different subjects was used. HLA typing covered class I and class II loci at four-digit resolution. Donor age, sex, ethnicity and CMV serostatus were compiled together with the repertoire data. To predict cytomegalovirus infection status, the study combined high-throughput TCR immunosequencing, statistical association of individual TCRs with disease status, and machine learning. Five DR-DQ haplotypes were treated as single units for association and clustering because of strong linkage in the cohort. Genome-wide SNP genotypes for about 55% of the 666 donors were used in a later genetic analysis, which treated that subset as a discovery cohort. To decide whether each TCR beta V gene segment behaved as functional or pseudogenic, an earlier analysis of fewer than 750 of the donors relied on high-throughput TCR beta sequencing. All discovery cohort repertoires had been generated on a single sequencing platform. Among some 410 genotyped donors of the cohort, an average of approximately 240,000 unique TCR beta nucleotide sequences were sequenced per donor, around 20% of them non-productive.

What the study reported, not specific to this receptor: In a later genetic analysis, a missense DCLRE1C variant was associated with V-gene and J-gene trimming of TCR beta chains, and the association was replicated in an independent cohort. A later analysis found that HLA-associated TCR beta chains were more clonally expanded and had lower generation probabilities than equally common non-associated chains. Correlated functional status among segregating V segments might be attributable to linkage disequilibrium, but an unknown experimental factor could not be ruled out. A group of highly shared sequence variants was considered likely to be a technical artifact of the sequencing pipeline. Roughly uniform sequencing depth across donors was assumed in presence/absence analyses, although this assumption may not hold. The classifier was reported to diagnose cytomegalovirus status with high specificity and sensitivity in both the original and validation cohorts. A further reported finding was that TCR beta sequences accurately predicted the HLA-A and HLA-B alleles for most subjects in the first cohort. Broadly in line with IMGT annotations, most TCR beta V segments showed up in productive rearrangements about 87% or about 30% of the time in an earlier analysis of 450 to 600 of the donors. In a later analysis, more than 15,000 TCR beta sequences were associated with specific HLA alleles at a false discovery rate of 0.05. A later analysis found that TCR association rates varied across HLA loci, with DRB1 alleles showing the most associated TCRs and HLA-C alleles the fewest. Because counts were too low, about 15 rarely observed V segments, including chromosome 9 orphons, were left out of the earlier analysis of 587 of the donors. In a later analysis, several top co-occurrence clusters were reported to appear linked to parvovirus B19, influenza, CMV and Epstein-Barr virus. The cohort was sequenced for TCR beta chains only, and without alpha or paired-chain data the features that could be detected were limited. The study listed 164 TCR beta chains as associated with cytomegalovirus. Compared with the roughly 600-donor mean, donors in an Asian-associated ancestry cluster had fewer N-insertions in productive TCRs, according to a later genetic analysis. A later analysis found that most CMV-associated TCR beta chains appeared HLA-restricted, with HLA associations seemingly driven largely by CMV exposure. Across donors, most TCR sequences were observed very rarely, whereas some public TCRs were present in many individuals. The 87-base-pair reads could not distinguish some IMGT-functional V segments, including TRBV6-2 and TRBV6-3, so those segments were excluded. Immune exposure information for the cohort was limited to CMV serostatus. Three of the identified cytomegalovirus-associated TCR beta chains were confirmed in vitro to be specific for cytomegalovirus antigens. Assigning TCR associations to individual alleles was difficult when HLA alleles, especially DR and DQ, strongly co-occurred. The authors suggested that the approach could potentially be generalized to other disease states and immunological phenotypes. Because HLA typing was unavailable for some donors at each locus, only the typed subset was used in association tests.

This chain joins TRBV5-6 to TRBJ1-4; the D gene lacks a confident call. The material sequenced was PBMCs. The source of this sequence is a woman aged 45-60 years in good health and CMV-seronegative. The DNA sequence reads TGTGCCAGCAGCTCGGGAGGTAATGAAAAACTGTTTTTT. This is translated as CASSSGGNEKLFF.